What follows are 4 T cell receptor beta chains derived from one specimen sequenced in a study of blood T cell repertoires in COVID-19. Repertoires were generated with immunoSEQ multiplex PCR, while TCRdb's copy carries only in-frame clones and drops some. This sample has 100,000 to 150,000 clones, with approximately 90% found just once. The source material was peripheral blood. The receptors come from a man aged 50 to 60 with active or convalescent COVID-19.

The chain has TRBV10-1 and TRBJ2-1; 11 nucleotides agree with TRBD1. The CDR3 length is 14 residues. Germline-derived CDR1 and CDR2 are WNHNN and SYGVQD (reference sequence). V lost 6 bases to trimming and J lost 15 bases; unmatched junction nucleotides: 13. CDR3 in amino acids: CASRRTGGYPFWFF. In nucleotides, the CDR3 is TGCGCCAGCAGACGGACAGGGGGCTACCCCTTCTGGTTCTTC.

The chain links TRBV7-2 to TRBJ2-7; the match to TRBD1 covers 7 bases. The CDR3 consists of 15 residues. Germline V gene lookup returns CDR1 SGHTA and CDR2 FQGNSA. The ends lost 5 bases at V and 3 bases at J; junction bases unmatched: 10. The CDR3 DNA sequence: TGTGCCAGCAGCCGCCAGTGGGCAGGGGGCTACGAGCAGTACTTC. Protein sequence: CASSRQWAGGYEQYF.

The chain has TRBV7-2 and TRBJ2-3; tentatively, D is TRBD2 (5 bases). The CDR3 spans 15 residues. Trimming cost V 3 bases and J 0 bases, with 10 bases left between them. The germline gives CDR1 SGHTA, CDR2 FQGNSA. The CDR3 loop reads CASSFTSPSTDTQYF. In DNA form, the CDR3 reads TGTGCCAGCAGCTTTACTAGTCCCAGCACAGATACGCAGTATTTT.

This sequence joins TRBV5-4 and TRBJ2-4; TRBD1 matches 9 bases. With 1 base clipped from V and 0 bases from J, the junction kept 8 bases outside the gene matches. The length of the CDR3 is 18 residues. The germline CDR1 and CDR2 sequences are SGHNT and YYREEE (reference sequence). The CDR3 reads CASSLSGQGGLAKNIQYF. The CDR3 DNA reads TGTGCCAGCAGCTTGTCGGGACAGGGTGGTTTAGCCAAAAACATTCAGTACTTC.